This T cell receptor beta chain was retrieved from a study of cytomegalovirus exposure and HLA in healthy donors. PCR employed 60 Vbeta and 13 Jbeta primers. Libraries were prepared by immunoSEQ multiplex PCR; TCRdb keeps only in-frame clonotypes and omits some of them. The sample consists of about 180,000 clones, 77% of them appearing once. The junction had 4 bases not matched to a gene; V was cut back by 7 bases and J by 8 bases. Looked up from germline, CDR1 is LNHDA and CDR2 is SQIVND (reference sequence). This CDR3 has 13 amino acids. Sequenced sample: PBMCs. This clonotype originated in a woman aged 60-70 years in good health and CMV-seropositive. This chain joins TRBV19 and TRBJ1-4; the match to TRBD1 covers 10 bases. CDR3 region: CASTRDRGEKLFF. The CDR3 coding sequence is TGTGCCAGTACAAGGGACAGGGGCGAAAAACTGTTTTTT.